These T cell receptor beta chains were read from a single sample in a study of Ad26.COV2.S vaccination and SARS-CoV-2 variants. This table comes from immunoSEQ multiplex PCR, and its TCRdb copy is limited to in-frame clones, with some not included. The table lists about 330,000 clones, almost 90% of them singletons. The source material was peripheral blood, sampled in a trial of Ad26.COV2.S vaccine versus placebo. The receptor source for this set is a person between 18 and 65 years old who received the Ad26.COV2.S COVID-19 vaccine or a placebo. CDR3s include the opening cysteine and the closing phenylalanine or tryptophan. Fields, in order: V gene, J gene, clone size, D gene, CDR3 DNA, CDR3 protein. D genes are given only for firm matches. Part of the rows lack a size; the others show once, few, many or a class for expanded clones.

>TRBV2|TRBJ1-4|NA|NA
TGTGCCAGCAATGGCCCTCAGAAAAAACTGTTTTTT
CASNGPQKKLFF
>TRBV13|TRBJ2-2|NA|NA
TGTGCCAGCACCTTGGTCACCGGGGAGCTGTTTTTT
CASTLVTGELFF
>TRBV4-3|TRBJ1-4|NA|NA
TGCGCCAGCAGCCAGGGAACAGGGACTTTTGAAAAACTGTTTTTT
CASSQGTGTFEKLFF
>TRBV27|TRBJ1-1|NA|NA
TGTGCCAGCAGTTTAAATCCGGGGAACACTGAAGCTTTCTTT
CASSLNPGNTEAFF
>TRBV5-1|TRBJ2-1|NA|NA
TGCGCCAGCAGCTCGGTCCGGGACATACAGTTCTTC
CASSSVRDIQFF
>TRBV13|TRBJ2-3|NA|NA
TGTGCCGCTCTAGGGAGGACTGACATAATGGCTCTCTACGATACGCAGTATTTT
CAALGRTDIMALYDTQYF
>TRBV27|TRBJ1-1|NA|NA
TGTGCCAGCAGTCTTACAGGGAACTTCGGCACTGAAGCTTTCTTT
CASSLTGNFGTEAFF
>TRBV4-1|TRBJ2-2|NA|TRBD2
TGCGCCAGCAGCCTCACTAGCGGGGGGACCGGGGAGCTGTTTTTT
CASSLTSGGTGELFF
>TRBV6-5|TRBJ1-4|NA|NA
TGTGCCAGCAGTTATGCAGGAAGCAAAGATGAAAAACTGTTTTTT
CASSYAGSKDEKLFF
>TRBV2|TRBJ2-2|NA|NA
TGTGCCAGCAAAAGCCTAGGCGTCCCCGGGGAGCTGTTTTTT
CASKSLGVPGELFF
>TRBV14|TRBJ2-3|NA|TRBD2
TGTGCCAGCAGCCGTTTTGAGCTCGGGGGGTTCACAGATACGCAGTATTTT
CASSRFELGGFTDTQYF
>TRBV19|TRBJ1-2|NA|NA
TGTGCCAGTAGTATGGGACACCCAGGCCCTGGGGTCTATGGCTACACCTTC
CASSMGHPGPGVYGYTF
>TRBV9|TRBJ1-1|NA|NA
TGTGCCAGCAGCCCCTGGGGCTCCACTGAAGCTTTCTTT
CASSPWGSTEAFF
>TRBV21-1|TRBJ1-5|NA|NA
TGTGCCGAATGTGGGGGGGCTAGCAATCAGCCCCAGCATTTT
CAECGGASNQPQHF
>TRBV7-9|TRBJ2-3|NA|NA
TGTGCCAGCAGCTCCCCCGGGACTTGGACAGATACGCAGTATTTT
CASSSPGTWTDTQYF
>TRBV6-5|TRBJ1-2|NA|NA
TGTGCCAGCAATCCGGGGTCACGGGGCTACACCTTC
CASNPGSRGYTF
>TRBV3-1/TRBV3-2|TRBJ1-1|NA|NA
TGTGCCAGCAGCCGTCAACAGGGGAACACTGAAGCTTTCTTT
CASSRQQGNTEAFF
>TRBV4-3|TRBJ1-2|NA|NA
TGCGCCAGCAGCCAAGTACAGGGTTATGGCTACACCTTC
CASSQVQGYGYTF
>TRBV25-1|TRBJ2-2|NA|NA
TGTGCCAGCAGTGAAGCAGGGAAGAACACCGGGGAGCTGTTTTTT
CASSEAGKNTGELFF
>TRBV4-2|TRBJ2-3|NA|TRBD2
TGTGCCAGCAGATCGATCGAGCGGGGTAGAGATACGCAGTATTTT
CASRSIERGRDTQYF
>TRBV4-1|TRBJ1-2|NA|NA
TGCGCCAGCAGCCCGGGGTTTGGCTACACCTTC
CASSPGFGYTF
>TRBV29-1|TRBJ1-4|NA|NA
TGCAGCGTCGCCATCTGGGGGGGCAATGAAAAACTGTTTTTT
CSVAIWGGNEKLFF
>TRBV11-1|TRBJ1-2|NA|NA
TGTGCCAGCAGCTTTGAGGGCTATGGCTACACCTTC
CASSFEGYGYTF
>TRBV28|TRBJ1-2|NA|TRBD1
TGTGCCGGGAACAGGGGGCATAACTATGGCTACACCTTC
CAGNRGHNYGYTF
>TRBV7-2|TRBJ1-1|NA|TRBD1
TGTGCCAGCAGCTTAGGGGACAGGGTGAACACTGAAGCTTTCTTT
CASSLGDRVNTEAFF
>TRBV6-5|TRBJ1-4|NA|NA
TGTGCCAGCGCTTTTAGGCTTAATGAAAAACTGTTTTTT
CASAFRLNEKLFF
>TRBV6-2/TRBV6-3|TRBJ2-1|NA|TRBD1
TGTGCCAGCAGTCCCGGGACAGCCCAGTTCTTC
CASSPGTAQFF
>TRBV15|TRBJ1-4|few|TRBD1
TGTGCCACCAGCATTGACAGGGGGGTTTGGAAACTGTTTTTT
CATSIDRGVWKLFF
>TRBV7-9|TRBJ1-6|NA|NA
TGTGCCAGCAGCTTGACGAACGGGAATTCACCCCTCCACTTT
CASSLTNGNSPLHF
>TRBV2|TRBJ2-1|NA|TRBD2
TGTGCCAGCAGACGGGAGGAAGCGGGAGTTAATGAGCAGTTCTTC
CASRREEAGVNEQFF
>TRBV10-1|TRBJ1-2|NA|NA
TGCGCCAAACTAAGACAGGATGGCCTCTATGGCTACACCTTC
CAKLRQDGLYGYTF
>TRBV7-9|TRBJ2-7|NA|NA
TGTGCCAGCAGCTTAGACCCCCCCGAGCAGTACTTC
CASSLDPPEQYF
>TRBV6-6|TRBJ1-2|once|NA
TGTGCCAGCAGCAAATTGACCGCGCAATATGGCTACACCTTC
CASSKLTAQYGYTF
>TRBV19|TRBJ1-5|NA|NA
TGTGCCAGTAGCCCCTACCAGGGACACTCTAGCAATCAGCCCCAGCATTTT
CASSPYQGHSSNQPQHF
>TRBV13|TRBJ2-1|NA|TRBD2
TGTGCCAGCAGCACACATATGACTAGCGGGGTGTACAATGAGCAGTTCTTC
CASSTHMTSGVYNEQFF
>TRBV6-5|TRBJ1-2|NA|NA
TGTGCCAGCAGTTACAAGGGAGGCCCTTATGGCTACACCTTC
CASSYKGGPYGYTF
>TRBV19|TRBJ2-2|NA|TRBD1
TGTGCCAGTAGTACAGGACAGGGTAACACCGGGGAGCTGTTTTTT
CASSTGQGNTGELFF
>TRBV7-2|TRBJ2-5|few|NA
TGTGCCAGCAGATCCGGGGGTAGAGAGACCCAGTACTTC
CASRSGGRETQYF
>TRBV7-9|TRBJ2-2|NA|NA
TGTGCCAGCAGCTCGGTCCTAGGCACCGGGGAGCTGTTTTTT
CASSSVLGTGELFF
>TRBV5-1|TRBJ2-3|NA|TRBD2
TGCGCCAGCAGCGACAGGACTAGCGGGGGGGCAGATACGCAGTATTTT
CASSDRTSGGADTQYF
>TRBV4-3|TRBJ2-3|NA|NA
TGCGCCAGCAGCCAAGAAACAGGGTTAACAGATACGCAGTATTTT
CASSQETGLTDTQYF
>TRBV9|TRBJ1-3|NA|NA
TGTGCCAGCAGCGGCAGCGCAAACACCATATATTTT
CASSGSANTIYF
>TRBV27|TRBJ2-7|NA|NA
TGTGCCAGCAGTTTAGGGTCCGGGCAGGTGTTC
CASSLGSGQVF
>TRBV4-1|TRBJ2-7|NA|NA
TGCGCCAGCAGCCAGGGGGTTTTCGACGAGCAGTACTTC
CASSQGVFDEQYF
>TRBV18|TRBJ1-3|NA|NA
TGTGCCAGCTCACCCCAGGGACGTCAGGGCTCTGGAAACACCATATATTTT
CASSPQGRQGSGNTIYF
>TRBV18|TRBJ2-7|NA|NA
TGTGCCAGCTCACCACCGAGCCGGGCTCTACTAACCGAGCAGTACTTC
CASSPPSRALLTEQYF
>TRBV7-9|TRBJ1-1|NA|NA
TGTGCCAGCACCTTCTCGGAGTACACTGAAGCTTTCTTT
CASTFSEYTEAFF
>TRBV25-1|TRBJ1-2|NA|NA
TGTGCCAGCAGTGAAGGGTACCACCCTGGGGGCTACACCTTC
CASSEGYHPGGYTF
>TRBV12-3/TRBV12-4|TRBJ1-3|NA|NA
TGTGCCAGCACGACCCCCGGAAACACCATATATTTT
CASTTPGNTIYF
>TRBV7-2|TRBJ2-2|NA|TRBD2
TGTGCCAGCAGACGACCGCGGCGGGGGGCAGGCGGGGAGCTGTTTTTT
CASRRPRRGAGGELFF
>TRBV5-6|TRBJ2-1|NA|TRBD1
TGTGCCAGCAGCCTTGGACAGGGGGGTGAGCAGTTCTTC
CASSLGQGGEQFF
>TRBV27|TRBJ2-1|NA|TRBD2
TGTGCCAGCAGCCTCAAGCGGGGGGGCCTAGAAGATGAGCAGTTCTTC
CASSLKRGGLEDEQFF
>TRBV9|TRBJ1-4|once|NA
TGTGCCACCTCCCCGGGACTCTCTGAAAAACTGTTTTTT
CATSPGLSEKLFF
>TRBV14|TRBJ2-6|NA|NA
TGTGCCAGCAGCCAAGTCACGAGGGTTGTGGAGGCAGGGGCCAACGTCCTGACTTTC
CASSQVTRVVEAGANVLTF
>TRBV2|TRBJ2-5|NA|NA
TGTGCCAGCAGTGGTCCCCTTACTATACAAGAGACCCAGTACTTC
CASSGPLTIQETQYF
>TRBV30|TRBJ1-3|NA|TRBD1
TGTGCCTGGACGACGGGACAGGGAAGGATCTCTGGAAACACCATATATTTT
CAWTTGQGRISGNTIYF
>TRBV11-2|TRBJ1-6|NA|NA
TGTGCCAGCAGCTTAGATCCCTTATACAGGGATTCACCCCTCCACTTT
CASSLDPLYRDSPLHF
>TRBV3-1/TRBV3-2|TRBJ2-1|NA|NA
TGTGCCAGCAGCCAAGATCTGACAGGAAGCTACAATGAGCAGTTCTTC
CASSQDLTGSYNEQFF
>TRBV5-4|TRBJ1-1|NA|NA
TGTGCCAGCAGCTTGGCGAACACTGAAGCTTTCTTT
CASSLANTEAFF
>TRBV3-1/TRBV3-2|TRBJ2-5|NA|NA
TGTGCCAGCAGCCAAGATGGCCTAGCGCAAGAGACCCAGTACTTC
CASSQDGLAQETQYF